This paragraph covers one T cell receptor (beta chain) sequence. The target antigen is unknown. This sample stems from a study of T cell responses to AZD1222 COVID-19 vaccine. Notes on the study in general: Donors were chiefly white British, with a greater number of females, and clonal diversity was perhaps underestimated.

This CDR3 has 19 residues. The V gene's germline CDR1 is LNHNV and CDR2 YYDKDF (reference sequence). J was trimmed by 5 bases and V by 0 bases; bases with no gene match: 10. Whether given at about 4 or about 12 weeks, second doses were pooled. This table comes from immunoSEQ multiplex PCR, and its TCRdb copy is limited to in-frame clones, with some not included. Seen here are 180,000 or so clones, roughly 94% observed once, and the top ten hold 1.3%. The material was peripheral blood, obtained 28 days after the second AZD1222 dose. This receptor was identified in an adult who received the AZD1222 COVID-19 vaccine. The genes are TRBV15 and TRBJ1-4; 12 bases map to TRBD1. The CDR3 is CATSRDRGTGGAKNEKLFF. CDR3 nucleotide sequence: TGTGCCACCAGCAGAGATCGGGGGACAGGGGGCGCGAAGAATGAAAAACTGTTTTTT.